This T cell receptor beta chain was recorded in a study of cytomegalovirus exposure and HLA in healthy donors. 13 Jbeta primers and 60 Vbeta primers were used for the PCR. Clones were read by immunoSEQ multiplex PCR, and TCRdb kept only the in-frame ones, dropping some. The sample lists 150,000 to 200,000 clones; about 81% were seen once. Sequencing was done on a sample of PBMCs. The receptor was isolated from a woman in her fifties or sixties in good health and CMV-seropositive.

The CDR3 here is CASSPPGQGPHQPQHF. DNA of the CDR3: TGTGCCAGCTCACCACCGGGACAGGGTCCGCATCAGCCCCAGCATTTT. The chain couples TRBV18 to TRBJ1-5; 9 bases align to TRBD1. Per the germline V gene, CDR1 is KGHSH and CDR2 is LQKENI. The length of the CDR3 is 16 residues. The ends lost 0 bases at V and 5 bases at J; junction bases unmatched: 5.